The clone carrying this T cell receptor (beta chain) was counted between two and nine times. These data belong to a study of regulatory T cells in long-lasting Graves disease. Arm-PCR of CDR3 regions with iRepertoire HTBI primers generated TCR beta libraries. One entry per CDR3 protein results from TCRdb running MiXCR on the multiplex PCR reads. The sample has about 350,000 distinct CDR3 sequences, around 15% seen once. The ends were cut back, 0 bases at V and 8 bases at J, with 8 bases in the middle. The CDR3 consists of 13 residues. Germline-derived CDR1 and CDR2 are LNHNV and YYDKDF (reference sequence). The time point was: newly diagnosed GD, antithyroid drugs for less than 3 months. The TCR library was prepared using RNA isolated from PBMCs. This sample also appeared in a second study, on T cells in Graves' hyperthyroidism and ophthalmopathy. That paper adds: With a duration under 2 months, the hyperthyroidism was newly diagnosed in patients aged 18 to 65.

This TCR was sampled from a man aged 40-50 years with Graves disease. This chain joins TRBV15 and TRBJ2-1; D ambiguous. This specimen consisted of peripheral blood mononuclear cells (PBMCs), obtained at new diagnosis, from a patient treated with antithyroid drugs. The CDR3 is CATSRDFAHEQFF. CDR3 nucleotides: TGTGCCACCAGCAGAGATTTCGCCCATGAGCAGTTCTTC.